This T cell receptor beta chain was recorded in a study of T-cell memory formation after mild COVID-19. From the 5' RACE reads, TCRdb called clonotypes with MiXCR, one entry per CDR3 protein. In the table there are approximately 260,000 distinct CDR3 sequences, about a sixth of which are singletons. Germline CDR1 reads SGHTA; CDR2 reads FQGNSA. V was trimmed by 5 bases and J by 9 bases, leaving 16 bases between them. The length of the CDR3 is 13 residues. The clonotype comes from a man between 18 and 29 years old who had mild COVID-19 (a few samples of this study predate the infection). Cell type and time point are not known. The sample was PBMCs or a T cell subset sorted from them (not recorded which). V gene TRBV7-2 combines with J gene TRBJ2-5; D may correspond to TRBD1 or TRBD2 (6 bases each). Here the CDR3 DNA reads TGTGCCAGCAGCCCCGAGGAGGGGGGACCCCAGTACTTC. Encoded protein: CASSPEEGGPQYF.